One and the same sample provided the 24 T cell receptor beta chains below, sequenced in a study of shared clonotypes between healthy human individuals. CD45RO-negative CD8 cells positively selected for CCR7 made up the naive population, which excluded terminally differentiated effector memory CD45RA+ cells. Clones were read by immunoSEQ multiplex PCR, and TCRdb kept only the in-frame ones, dropping some. Here the sample spans about 2,100,000 clones, 85% to 95% being singletons. Material: naive CD8+ T cells from PBMCs. Every receptor here comes from a man aged 18-30 years in good health. Some clones in this sample may be carry-over from other donors' samples.

This chain links TRBV4-1 with TRBJ2-7; D unclear. V was cut by 1 base and J by 5 bases, with 12 bases left in between. Germline V gene lookup returns CDR1 MGHRA and CDR2 YSYEKL. This CDR3 is built from 14 residues. The CDR3 DNA sequence: TGCGCCAGCAGCCAAGTTGAAGGGCGGAACGAGCAGTACTTC. It translates to CASSQVEGRNEQYF.

This sequence joins TRBV4-1 and TRBJ1-2; 9 nucleotides match TRBD1. The CDR3 is 13 residues long. Germline CDR1 is MGHRA and CDR2 is YSYEKL. V shed 3 bases and J 7 bases; nucleotides not matched to a gene: 3. CDR3: CASSQTQGAGYTF. In nucleotides, the CDR3 is TGCGCCAGCAGCCAGACACAGGGGGCTGGCTACACCTTC.

The rearrangement joins TRBV11-2 to TRBJ2-7; 8 nucleotides agree with TRBD1. Per the germline V gene, CDR1 is SGHAT and CDR2 is FQNNGV. The J segment lost 3 bases and the V segment lost 3 bases, leaving 4 bases of the junction unmatched. CDR3 length equals 14 residues. The CDR3 here is CASSFGTGYYEQYF. CDR3 coding DNA: TGTGCCAGCAGCTTCGGGACAGGATACTACGAGCAGTACTTC.

The V gene is TRBV29-1, the J gene TRBJ2-1; 9 bases map to TRBD1. Trimming removed 7 bases from V and 10 bases from J; junction bases left unmatched: 11. Germline V CDR1 and CDR2: SQVTM, ANQGSEA. The CDR3 sequence is 13 residues long. The CDR3 DNA sequence: TGCAGCGCGGACAGGGGAGAGACGAGGGAGCAGTTCTTC. Translated: CSADRGETREQFF.

This chain uses TRBV19 with TRBJ2-5; a possible D gene is TRBD2 (6 bases). CDR3 size: 16 residues. Trimming took 1 base from V and 1 from J, leaving 13 bases between them. Looked up from germline, CDR1 is LNHDA and CDR2 is SQIVND (reference sequence). The CDR3 coding sequence is TGTGCCAGTAGTATAGGTGGCGGGAACTCCCAAGAGACCCAGTACTTC. It specifies CASSIGGGNSQETQYF.

This chain connects TRBV30 to TRBJ2-5, with D possibly TRBD2 on 5 matching bases. The DNA end is a closer match to TRBJ2-7, so the J assignment may be wrong. Germline assignment: CDR1 GTSNPN and CDR2 SVGIG (reference sequence). The CDR3 totals 16 residues. The CDR3: CAWSVGRTLSPYEQYF. The CDR3 coding sequence is TGTGCCTGGAGCGTGGGCCGGACTTTAAGCCCCTACGAGCAGTACTTC.

The V call is TRBV19, the J call TRBJ1-5; 9 nucleotides align to TRBD1. With V trimmed by 3 bases and J by 9 bases, 6 bases remained unmatched. The CDR3 is made up of 14 amino acids. Germline V gene sequence: CDR1 LNHDA, CDR2 SQIVND (reference sequence). The CDR3 region has the DNA TGTGCCAGTAGTATGCTGACAGGGGGAGGGCCCCAGCATTTT. Amino acid sequence: CASSMLTGGGPQHF.

The CDR3 DNA sequence: TGTGCCAGCAGTGAATGGGACAAAAGCACAGATACGCAGTATTTT. Residues: CASSEWDKSTDTQYF. The chain is built from TRBV6-1 and TRBJ2-3, with a possible D match to TRBD1 (6 bases). Germline V gives CDR1 MNHNS, CDR2 SASEGT. This CDR3 spans 15 amino acids. The V end lost 2 bases, the J end lost 0 bases, and 9 bases lay between the germline ends.

The chain employs TRBV30 and TRBJ2-4; D may be TRBD2 (5 bases). V dropped 3 bases and J dropped 5 bases, with 14 bases sitting between them. The germline CDR1 and CDR2 sequences are GTSNPN and SVGIG (reference sequence). This CDR3 is 14 amino acids long. CDR3 residues: CAWRRAADQNIQYF. In DNA, the CDR3 is TGTGCCTGGAGGAGGGCGGCAGACCAAAACATTCAGTACTTC. Complete variable domain (other parts from reference TRBV30 and TRBJ2-4): SQTIHQWPATLVQPVGSPLSLECTVEGTSNPNLYWYRQAAGRGLQLLFYSVGIGQISSEVPQNLSASRPQDRQFILSSKKLLLSDSGFYLCAWRRAADQNIQYFGAGTRLSVL.

As to this clone: The sample contains more than one DNA sequence encoding this CDR3. This sequence joins TRBV27 and TRBJ2-2; D is unresolved. The CDR3 contains 13 residues. The germline gives CDR1 MNHEY, CDR2 SMNVEV (reference sequence). V lost 3 bases and J 6 bases, leaving 8 bases between the germline ends. CDR3 sequence (DNA): TGTGCCAGCAGTTTTCTTGGCGCCGGGGAGCTGTTTTTT. The encoded protein is CASSFLGAGELFF.

This clone came up once. The identical CDR3 is also encoded by other nucleotide sequences in the sample. V and J are TRBV28 and TRBJ1-1; D ambiguous. Germline V lookup: CDR1 MDHEN, CDR2 SYDVKM. The CDR3 consists of 13 residues. Deletions cut 2 bases from V and 1 base from J, with 5 bases between. The CDR3 region is CASSLIENTEAFF. The CDR3 DNA reads as TGTGCCAGCAGTTTAATCGAGAACACTGAAGCTTTCTTT.

The CDR3 loop is CATSILISASSYNEQFF. The CDR3 DNA follows: TGTGCCACCAGCATCCTTATTTCAGCAAGCTCCTACAATGAGCAGTTCTTC. The chain uses TRBV15 and TRBJ2-1; D unclear. Germline V gene data show CDR1 as LNHNV and CDR2 as YYDKDF (reference sequence). Trimming shortened V by 4 bases and J by 0 bases, and 16 bases separated the two germline ends. The CDR3 is made up of 17 amino acids.

J is TRBJ1-2 and V is TRBV30; D is ambiguous. There are 12 residues in the CDR3. Trimming stripped 0 bases from V and 7 bases from J, with 9 bases between. Germline assignment: CDR1 GTSNPN and CDR2 SVGIG (reference sequence). Here the CDR3 DNA reads TGTGCCTGGAGTGTTGGGCAGCTTGGCTACACCTTC. It specifies CAWSVGQLGYTF.

Note on this clone: Other DNA sequences in this specimen translate into the identical CDR3. The chain has TRBV9 and TRBJ2-7, with D possibly TRBD2 on 5 matching bases. V was pared by 0 bases and J by 6 bases, with 10 bases between. This CDR3 has 13 residues. Germline loops: CDR1 SGDLS, CDR2 YYNGEE. The CDR3 reads CASSVGGRGEQYF. As DNA, the CDR3 is TGTGCCAGCAGCGTAGGAGGTCGGGGCGAGCAGTACTTC.

J is TRBJ2-1 and V is TRBV7-3; perhaps TRBD1 as D (6 bases). The length of the CDR3 is 15 residues. CDR1 SGHTA and CDR2 FQGTGA come from the germline V gene. V gave up 5 bases and J gave up 0 bases, with 11 bases separating them. The DNA for the CDR3 is TGTGCCAGCAGCGCCACAGGGAGCTCCTACAATGAGCAGTTCTTC. Translating gives CASSATGSSYNEQFF.

J is TRBJ2-7 and V is TRBV28; 13 nucleotides align to TRBD2. The length of the CDR3 is 20 residues. Germline lookup yields CDR1 MDHEN and CDR2 SYDVKM. Trimming removed 5 bases from V and 0 bases from J; junction bases left unmatched: 16. CDR3 amino acids: CASSPSTGTSGTLSSYEQYF. The CDR3 nucleotides are TGTGCCAGCAGTCCTTCAACCGGGACTAGCGGGACACTAAGCTCCTACGAGCAGTACTTC.

Only one count was recorded for this clone. This CDR3 reads CATSRARMSNQPQHF. The CDR3 DNA reads TGTGCCACCAGCAGAGCGAGGATGAGCAATCAGCCCCAGCATTTT. This chain links TRBV15 with TRBJ1-5; D gene ambiguous. This CDR3 is built from 15 residues. The germline gives CDR1 LNHNV, CDR2 YYDKDF (reference sequence). Trimming took off 1 base at V and 1 base at J, with 8 bases between the two ends.

The chain has TRBV7-9 and TRBJ1-1; D is possibly TRBD1 (5 bases). Germline lookup yields CDR1 SEHNR and CDR2 FQNEAQ (reference sequence). V was pared by 1 base and J by 8 bases, with 11 bases between. The CDR3 runs to 13 residues. The chain's CDR3 is CASSLGGPGEAFF. CDR3 coding DNA: TGTGCCAGCAGCTTAGGGGGCCCAGGGGAAGCTTTCTTT.

The V call is TRBV5-1, the J call TRBJ1-2, with TRBD1 matching over 8 bases. J lost 2 bases, V lost 7 bases, and 4 bases had no gene match. The length of the CDR3 is 13 residues. Germline V gene sequence: CDR1 SGHRS, CDR2 YFSETQ. The CDR3 loop is CASGPGGNYGYTF. The CDR3 nucleotides read TGCGCCAGCGGTCCAGGGGGCAACTATGGCTACACCTTC.

This chain links TRBV6-1 with TRBJ2-7, with D possibly matching TRBD1 (5 bases). This CDR3 contains 13 residues. Germline V gene sequence: CDR1 MNHNS, CDR2 SASEGT. The V end was cut by 2 bases, the J end by 4 bases, with 9 bases between. CDR3 residues: CASSEKGVYEQYF. CDR3 sequence (DNA): TGTGCCAGCAGTGAAAAAGGGGTGTACGAGCAGTACTTC.

This clone was recorded once. This rearrangement joins TRBV25-1 to TRBJ2-7; 8 bases fit TRBD2. This CDR3 is built from 18 residues. Germline assignment: CDR1 MGHDK and CDR2 SYGVNS. V trimming: 4 bases; J trimming: 0 bases; junction bases outside the gene matches: 14. The CDR3 bases are TGTGCCAGCAGTGGTCCCCCCCTAGCGGGTCGGCCCTCCTACGAGCAGTACTTC. Encoded protein: CASSGPPLAGRPSYEQYF.

This clone showed up just once. The same CDR3 can be traced to other DNA sequences in this sample. CDR3 nucleotide sequence: TGCAGCGTTGCTGGGAACACCGGGGAGCTGTTTTTT. Translation: CSVAGNTGELFF. The chain couples TRBV29-1 to TRBJ2-2; no firm D call. The CDR3 extends over 12 amino acids. V shed 4 bases and J shed 1 base, with 4 bases lying between them. CDR1 and CDR2 from the germline V gene are SQVTM and ANQGSEA.

The gene calls are TRBV7-9 and TRBJ2-2; D remains ambiguous. Germline values: CDR1 SEHNR, CDR2 FQNEAQ (reference sequence). This CDR3 is 15 amino acids long. The V end lost 1 base, the J end lost 6 bases, and 12 bases lay between the germline ends. The CDR3 is CASSLVEFYPGELFF. The CDR3, as DNA: TGTGCCAGCAGCTTAGTGGAGTTTTATCCCGGGGAGCTGTTTTTT.

The chain links TRBV7-3 to TRBJ2-1, with 8 nucleotides matching TRBD2. Trimming at V came to 5 bases and at J to 8 bases, leaving 11 bases not matched to a gene. CDR1 and CDR2 from the germline V gene are SGHTA and FQGTGA. The CDR3 length is 15 residues. CDR3: CASSPDGTRGDEQFF. In nucleotides, the CDR3 is TGTGCCAGCAGCCCCGACGGGACTAGAGGCGATGAGCAGTTCTTC.